The 19 T cell receptor beta chains in this list originate from one sample, sequenced in a study of identical twins (dated by TCRdb to the mid-2010s). The receptor library was made with 5' RACE. The instrument given in TCRdb is Illumina HiSeq 2000. TCRdb reworked the public reads: Q25 trimming with fastp, MiXCR clone assembly, productive beta chains retained. Rows merge per CDR3 protein into single entries with the most common DNA and genes. This sample comprises some 560,000 distinct CDR3 sequences, approximately 10% of them detected only once. Of the sample, approximately 3.2% falls within the top ten clones. This sample also appeared in a second study, on yellow fever vaccine responses in identical twins.

Material for sequencing was PBMCs. These receptors originate from a woman younger than 35 in good health.

This clonotype was recorded a few times. The J gene is TRBJ2-6, the V gene TRBV24-1; unclear D gene. V lost 1 base and J lost 1, with 13 bases in between. CDR1 and CDR2 from the germline V gene are KGHDR and SFDVKD. CDR3 length: 18 residues. The CDR3 DNA is TGTGCCACCAGTGATTTACGAAAGGGTCAGTCTGGGGCCAACGTCCTGACTTTC. This sequence encodes CATSDLRKGQSGANVLTF.

This clonotype was detected many times. The rearrangement uses TRBV10-3 and TRBJ2-3; TRBD1 aligns across 7 bases. This CDR3 is built from 13 residues. V lost 10 bases, J lost 2 bases, and 6 bases stayed unmatched. The germline gives CDR1 ENHRY, CDR2 SYGVKD. CDR3 amino acids: CANKQGLTDTQYF. The CDR3 bases are TGTGCCAACAAACAGGGGCTCACAGATACGCAGTATTTT.

This chain connects TRBV28 to TRBJ2-5; D gene ambiguous. The CDR3 consists of 14 residues. V lost 3 bases to trimming and J lost 2 bases, with 10 bases between them. Per the germline V gene, CDR1 is MDHEN and CDR2 is SYDVKM. CDR3 bases: TGTGCCAGCAGTTTCCAAAGATTACAAGAGACCCAGTACTTC. Its translation is CASSFQRLQETQYF. The full variable domain, in which reference TRBV28 and TRBJ2-5 provide the parts outside the CDR3, is DVKVTQSSRYLVKRTGEKVFLECVQDMDHENMFWYRQDPGLGLRLIYFSYDVKMKEKGDIPEGYSVSREKKERFSLILESASTNQTSMYLCASSFQRLQETQYFGPGTRLLVL.

This clonotype was detected many times. The chain is built from TRBV27 and TRBJ2-3, with D uncertain. Trimming stripped 2 bases from V and 4 bases from J, with 7 bases between. This CDR3 has 13 amino acids. Per germline, CDR1 MNHEY and CDR2 SMNVEV (reference sequence). The CDR3 reads CASSLMSADTQYF. The CDR3 DNA reads TGTGCCAGCAGTTTAATGAGCGCAGATACGCAGTATTTT.

This clonotype was picked up a small number of times. This chain joins TRBV20-1 and TRBJ2-3; D might be TRBD1 or TRBD2, each matching 5 bases. V lost 0 bases and J 2 bases, leaving 15 bases between the germline ends. Germline-derived CDR1 and CDR2 are DFQATT and SNEGSKA (reference sequence). The CDR3 is 16 residues long. CDR3 sequence: CSARDAGTLNTDTQYF. CDR3 nucleotide sequence: TGCAGTGCTAGAGACGCCGGGACCTTAAACACAGATACGCAGTATTTT.

This clonotype was observed many times. The rearrangement links TRBV27 to TRBJ1-5; D is perhaps TRBD1 (5 bases). This CDR3 spans 14 amino acids. The germline V gene encodes CDR1 MNHEY and CDR2 SMNVEV (reference sequence). Trimming pared 4 bases from V and 7 bases from J, leaving 14 bases between. CDR3 DNA sequence: TGTGCCAGCAGTTCCCCAGGGAGAGGGCAGCCCCAGCATTTT. It yields the protein CASSSPGRGQPQHF.

The chain couples TRBV11-1 to TRBJ2-3; 15 bases map to TRBD2. The CDR3 is made up of 18 amino acids. Germline V gives CDR1 SGHAT, CDR2 FQDESV (reference sequence). V shed 6 bases and J 0 bases; nucleotides not matched to a gene: 7. The CDR3 region has the DNA TGTGCCAGCAGTGGAAGGACTAGCGGGGGGGCCAGCACAGATACGCAGTATTTT. Its translation is CASSGRTSGGASTDTQYF.

This clonotype has more than one count but fewer than ten. The chain is built from TRBV5-1 and TRBJ2-5; 10 nucleotides line up with TRBD2. Germline CDR1 SGHRS, CDR2 YFSETQ. V lost 0 bases to trimming and J lost 5 bases; unmatched junction nucleotides: 13. The CDR3 loop spans 18 amino acids. CDR3 loop: CASSLEASGGSFLETQYF. The CDR3 DNA reads as TGCGCCAGCAGCTTGGAAGCTAGCGGGGGTTCTTTTTTGGAGACCCAGTACTTC.

This clonotype has more than one count but fewer than ten. The chain is built from TRBV5-1 and TRBJ1-2; a weak D match, TRBD1 (6 bases). The CDR3 has 14 residues. Between the trimmed V and J ends, which lost 1 base and 10 bases, there was a span of 17 bases. The germline V gene encodes CDR1 SGHRS and CDR2 YFSETQ. The CDR3 loop reads CASSLLVQGSDYTF. DNA for the CDR3: TGCGCCAGCAGCTTGCTAGTCCAGGGGTCTGACTACACCTTC.

The V call is TRBV12-3 or TRBV12-4, the J call TRBJ1-1, with a possible D match to TRBD1 (5 bases). V shed 3 bases and J shed 7 bases, with 9 bases lying between them. The CDR3 has 12 amino acids. The CDR3 loop reads CASSFRDIEAFF. The DNA of the CDR3 is TGTGCCAGCAGTTTCAGGGATATTGAAGCTTTCTTT.

This clonotype turned up a few times. This chain uses TRBV3-1 with TRBJ2-7; weak D call: TRBD2 (5 bases). The CDR3 is made up of 14 amino acids. CDR1 LGHDT and CDR2 YNNKEL come from the germline V gene (reference sequence). The V end was cut by 4 bases, the J end by 1 base, with 11 bases between. The CDR3: CASSPADGSYEQYF. DNA of the CDR3: TGTGCCAGCAGCCCAGCGGACGGATCCTACGAGCAGTACTTC.

This clonotype came up a few times. J is TRBJ2-2 and V is TRBV10-3; D not certain. Per germline, CDR1 ENHRY and CDR2 SYGVKD. The CDR3 is 13 residues long. The V end lost 7 bases, the J end lost 1 base, and 7 bases lay between the germline ends. CDR3 amino acids: CAIKVKNTGELFF. CDR3 DNA sequence: TGTGCCATCAAAGTTAAGAACACCGGGGAGCTGTTTTTT.

The sample holds a few counts of this clonotype. The rearrangement joins TRBV12-3 or TRBV12-4 to TRBJ1-5; TRBD1 might be the D (5 bases). V was pared by 1 base and J by 6 bases, with 13 bases between. This CDR3 spans 15 amino acids. The CDR3 is CASSLGDGGTQPQHF. CDR3 nucleotides: TGTGCCAGCAGTTTAGGTGACGGGGGAACTCAGCCCCAGCATTTT.

There are a few counts of this clonotype. The chain employs TRBV11-3 and TRBJ2-1; 9 positions match TRBD2. This CDR3 comprises 17 residues. Germline V CDR1 and CDR2: SGHNT, YENEEA. The ends lost 0 bases at V and 2 bases at J; junction bases unmatched: 5. CDR3 amino acids: CASSLDHASGTYNEQFF. The CDR3 DNA reads TGTGCCAGCAGCTTAGATCATGCTAGCGGGACCTACAATGAGCAGTTCTTC.

The chain's CDR3 is CAWSAQADEQFF. The DNA for the CDR3 is TGTGCCTGGAGTGCCCAGGCGGATGAGCAGTTCTTC. The chain links TRBV30 to TRBJ2-1; D is unclear. The V and J ends lost 1 base and 8 bases respectively, with 9 bases between them. Germline CDR1 reads GTSNPN; CDR2 reads SVGIG (reference sequence). This CDR3 has 12 residues.

In this sample, this clonotype turned up a few times. V gene TRBV3-1 combines with J gene TRBJ2-1, with D tentatively TRBD2 (5 bases). The CDR3 is 16 residues long. V dropped 1 base and J dropped 9 bases, with 19 bases sitting between them. CDR1 is LGHDT and CDR2 is YNNKEL in the germline V gene (reference sequence). In nucleotides, the CDR3 is TGTGCCAGCAGCCAAGCGGGGAGAAGTGGGCTGGTTGAGCAGTTCTTC. It codes for CASSQAGRSGLVEQFF.

This clonotype has more than one count but fewer than ten. The CDR3 here is CASSVLRLEQFF. CDR3 bases: TGTGCCAGCAGTGTTTTGAGACTAGAGCAGTTCTTC. The chain uses TRBV2 and TRBJ2-1; the D gene is possibly TRBD2 (5 bases). This CDR3 spans 12 amino acids. V dropped 4 bases and J dropped 10 bases, with 11 bases sitting between them. Germline values: CDR1 SNHLY, CDR2 FYNNEI.

This clonotype was seen a few times. J is TRBJ2-4 and V is TRBV6-2 or TRBV6-3, with 10 bases fitting TRBD1. The germline V gene has CDR1 MNHEY and CDR2 SVGEGT. The V segment lost 6 bases and the J segment 8 bases; nucleotides outside the gene matches: 7. CDR3 length: 14 residues. Here the CDR3 reads CASRDLGTGDIQYF. Written as DNA, the CDR3 is TGTGCCAGCAGGGACCTCGGGACAGGGGACATTCAGTACTTC.

This clonotype occurred many times. This sequence joins TRBV2 and TRBJ2-5; 8 bases map to TRBD2. CDR1 is SNHLY, CDR2 FYNNEI, per germline. Germline trimming cut 6 bases from V and 4 bases from J; bases unmatched to any gene: 10. The length of the CDR3 is 15 residues. This CDR3 is CASSDQAGELETQYF. CDR3 coding DNA: TGTGCCAGCAGCGATCAAGCGGGGGAATTAGAGACCCAGTACTTC.